The 21 T cell receptor beta chains in this list originate from one sample, sequenced in a study of vaccination effects on CD4 cells after COVID-19. Antigen-specific CD4+ T cell clonotypes were called by their expansion after viral peptide-pool culture in ViraFEST. A roughly 10-day culture period preceded the isolation of CD4+ T cells. Vaccine recipients, nucleocapsid antibody negative, had no prior SARS-CoV-2 infection. The assay was immunoSEQ multiplex PCR, and TCRdb's table has in-frame clones only and misses some. This sample has 25,000 or so clones, with over 55% found just once. These receptors lack a known antigen. The sequencing used CD4+ T cells from PBMCs cultured with HCoV-OC43 spike peptides, collected before COVID-19 vaccination. The sample's subset: HCoV-OC43 spike overlapping peptide pool stimulation. The receptors shown here come from a human donor who received a COVID-19 vaccine.

The chain employs TRBV7-6 and TRBJ2-5; 12 bases line up with TRBD1. V gave up 5 bases and J gave up 6 bases; unmatched junction bases: 7. This CDR3 has 15 residues. Germline V gene data show CDR1 as SGHVS and CDR2 as FNYEAQ. The CDR3 region is CASSMGQGAHQTQYF. Written as DNA, the CDR3 is TGTGCCAGCAGCATGGGACAGGGGGCTCACCAGACCCAGTACTTC.

This clone was seen just once. This sequence joins TRBV4-1 and TRBJ2-7, with 10 bases identical to TRBD1. Looked up from germline, CDR1 is MGHRA and CDR2 is YSYEKL. V was pared by 4 bases and J by 4 bases, with 1 base of the junction left unmatched. The CDR3 length is 13 residues. CDR3 sequence reads: CASSRGQGYEQYF. CDR3 sequence (DNA): TGCGCCAGCAGCCGGGGACAGGGGTACGAGCAGTACTTC.

The chain employs TRBV12-2 and TRBJ1-1. TRBV12-2 is a recognized pseudogene. The CDR3 runs to 12 residues. DNA of the CDR3: TGTGCAAGTGGGGGACGCAGGGTATTAGCTTTCTTT. This translates into CASGGRRVLAFF.

The V gene is TRBV4-1, the J gene TRBJ2-2, with 13 bases aligning to TRBD2. The CDR3 length is 19 residues. V trimming: 1 base; J trimming: 1 base; junction bases outside the gene matches: 6. CDR1 is MGHRA and CDR2 is YSYEKL in the germline V gene. CDR3 loop: CASSQGGGLAGRNTGELFF. The CDR3, as DNA: TGCGCCAGCAGCCAAGGGGGGGGACTAGCGGGACGGAACACCGGGGAGCTGTTTTTT.

The J gene is TRBJ2-5, the V gene TRBV3-1 (or the pseudogene TRBV3-2); 8 bases line up with TRBD2. V trimming: 1 base; J trimming: 5 bases; junction bases outside the gene matches: 3. The CDR3 runs 14 residues. Per the germline V gene, CDR1 is LGHDT and CDR2 is YNNKEL (reference sequence). CDR3 in DNA: TGTGCCAGCAGCCAAGGACGCGGGGGGGAGACCCAGTACTTC. Amino acid sequence: CASSQGRGGETQYF.

This chain uses TRBV5-6 with TRBJ1-1; D remains unclear. This CDR3 has 15 residues. Germline loops: CDR1 SGHDT, CDR2 YYEEEE. Trimming took 1 base from V and 0 from J, leaving 10 bases between them. CDR3 amino acids: CASSLLGELNTEAFF. The CDR3 coding sequence is TGTGCCAGCAGCTTGCTCGGAGAACTGAACACTGAAGCTTTCTTT.

This clone was counted between two and nine times. V is TRBV19 and J is TRBJ1-1, with D maybe TRBD1 (6 bases). The CDR3 loop spans 14 amino acids. Trimming left V 4 bases short and J 2 bases short, with 11 bases between. The V gene's germline CDR1 is LNHDA and CDR2 SQIVND (reference sequence). The DNA for the CDR3 is TGTGCCAGTAGTAGACAGGACACTAACACTGAAGCTTTCTTT. It translates to CASSRQDTNTEAFF.

The chain recombines TRBV5-6 with TRBJ1-4; possible D gene TRBD1, 5 bases. The CDR3 is made up of 17 amino acids. The ends were cut back, 0 bases at V and 4 bases at J, with 16 bases in the middle. The germline gives CDR1 SGHDT, CDR2 YYEEEE. The CDR3 spells CASSLGIWGRLNEKLFF. The CDR3 region has the DNA TGTGCCAGCAGCTTGGGTATATGGGGACGGCTTAATGAAAAACTGTTTTTT. Full variable domain (rest looked up from reference TRBV5-6 and TRBJ1-4): DAGVTQSPTHLIKTRGQQVTLRCSPKSGHDTVSWYQQALGQGPQFIFQYYEEEERQRGNFPDRFSGHQFPNYSSELNVNALLLGDSALYLCASSLGIWGRLNEKLFFGSGTQLSVL.

The V and J genes are TRBV12-3 or TRBV12-4 and TRBJ1-6; no clear D gene. Between the trimmed V and J ends, which lost 1 base and 14 bases, there was a span of 9 bases. The length of the CDR3 is 12 residues. The CDR3 is CASSLGGQTLHF. DNA of the CDR3: TGTGCCAGCAGTTTAGGCGGTCAAACCCTCCACTTT.

This chain connects TRBV9 to TRBJ1-1; 11 nucleotides match TRBD1. Germline V lookup: CDR1 SGDLS, CDR2 YYNGEE. The CDR3 length is 14 residues. The V gene end was trimmed by 0 bases and the J gene end by 8 bases; junction bases not matched to a gene: 3. CDR3 coding DNA: TGTGCCAGCAGCGTAGAGGGACAGGGGGTGGAAGCTTTCTTT. It encodes CASSVEGQGVEAFF.

The chain couples TRBV6-5 to TRBJ1-4; D gene ambiguous. CDR3 length: 13 amino acids. The V end was cut by 8 bases, the J end by 8 bases, with 15 bases between. Germline assignment: CDR1 MNHEY and CDR2 SVGAGI. The CDR3: CASEVSRGEKLFF. As DNA, the CDR3 is TGTGCCAGCGAGGTCAGCCGAGGAGAAAAACTGTTTTTT.

This clone occurred a few times. CDR3 sequence reads: CASSFRTGGNTEAFF. The CDR3 nucleotides read TGCGCCAGCAGCTTCCGGACAGGGGGAAACACTGAAGCTTTCTTT. This sequence joins TRBV5-1 and TRBJ1-1; 10 nucleotides match TRBD1. The CDR3 runs 15 residues. V was pared by 2 bases and J by 2 bases, with 3 bases of the junction left unmatched. Germline CDR1 and CDR2: SGHRS and YFSETQ.

The table lists this clone with a few counts. V and J are TRBV6-4 and TRBJ1-2; possible D gene TRBD1, 5 bases. V was pared by 3 bases and J by 4 bases, with 9 bases between. Germline V gives CDR1 MRHNA, CDR2 SNTAGT. The CDR3 spans 13 residues. CDR3 coding DNA: TGTGCCAGCAGTGAAACGGGACTCTATGGCTACACCTTC. Amino acid sequence: CASSETGLYGYTF.

This chain links TRBV19 with TRBJ1-2, with TRBD1 identical over 7 bases. This CDR3 spans 14 amino acids. With V trimmed by 5 bases and J by 3 bases, 6 bases remained unmatched. Germline CDR1 is LNHDA and CDR2 is SQIVND (reference sequence). Here the CDR3 reads CASSPDRAHYGYTF. The CDR3 region has the DNA TGTGCCAGTAGTCCCGACAGGGCCCACTATGGCTACACCTTC.

This clone came up once. This chain links TRBV2 with TRBJ2-5, with 7 nucleotides matching TRBD2. Trimming removed 11 bases from V and 5 bases from J; junction bases left unmatched: 5. Germline assignment: CDR1 SNHLY and CDR2 FYNNEI. The length of the CDR3 is 11 residues. Here the CDR3 DNA reads TGTGCCGGGGGGGTTTACGAGACCCAGTACTTC. As protein: CAGGVYETQYF.

J is TRBJ2-2 and V is TRBV18; unclear D gene. Trimming shortened V by 2 bases and J by 1 base, and 8 bases separated the two germline ends. The germline gives CDR1 KGHSH, CDR2 LQKENI. The CDR3 has 15 residues. Written as DNA, the CDR3 is TGTGCCAGCTCACCATTAGTAGGGAACACCGGGGAGCTGTTTTTT. Amino acid sequence: CASSPLVGNTGELFF.

The V gene is TRBV12-5, the J gene TRBJ1-1, with TRBD1 matching 8 bases. This CDR3 is 18 amino acids long. The trim removed 6 bases at V and 0 bases at J, leaving 15 bases unmatched. Germline CDR1 LGHNT, CDR2 FRNRAP. CDR3 amino acids: CASGWTGQGRLVNTEAFF. In nucleotides, the CDR3 is TGTGCTAGTGGGTGGACAGGACAGGGTAGGTTGGTGAACACTGAAGCTTTCTTT.

The chain couples TRBV30 to TRBJ1-6; D is possibly TRBD1 (6 bases). V was clipped by 0 bases and J by 8 bases, with 17 bases between them. Germline V gene sequence: CDR1 GTSNPN, CDR2 SVGIG (reference sequence). The CDR3 loop spans 16 amino acids. The CDR3 DNA is TGTGCCTGGAGTGTAATGGGGCGAGGACAGTATTCACCCCTCCACTTT. Translation gives CAWSVMGRGQYSPLHF.

V is TRBV10-2 and J is TRBJ1-1; TRBD1 matches at 9 bases. There are 15 residues in the CDR3. Trimming removed 6 bases from V and 1 base from J; junction bases left unmatched: 6. Germline CDR1 reads WSHSY; CDR2 reads SAAADI. For the CDR3, the DNA is TGCGCCAGCAGCCGGGACAGGGTCGAGAACACTGAAGCTTTCTTT. This translates into CASSRDRVENTEAFF.

The genes are TRBV6-4 and TRBJ2-2; D may be TRBD2 (6 bases). The V and J ends lost 4 bases and 3 bases respectively, with 12 bases between them. CDR3 length equals 15 residues. From germline, CDR1 is MRHNA and CDR2 SNTAGT. The CDR3 region is CASSVYSGDTGELFF. Written as DNA, the CDR3 is TGTGCCAGCAGTGTATATAGCGGTGACACCGGGGAGCTGTTTTTT.

The V call is TRBV5-4, the J call TRBJ2-1; 11 positions match TRBD2. V dropped 0 bases and J dropped 6; count of bases not matched to a gene: 11. The CDR3 is 18 amino acids. Germline CDR1 SGHNT, CDR2 YYREEE (reference sequence). The CDR3 DNA reads TGTGCCAGCAGCTTGGCCGCCCTGACTAGCGGGGTACCCAATGAGCAGTTCTTC. This encodes CASSLAALTSGVPNEQFF.